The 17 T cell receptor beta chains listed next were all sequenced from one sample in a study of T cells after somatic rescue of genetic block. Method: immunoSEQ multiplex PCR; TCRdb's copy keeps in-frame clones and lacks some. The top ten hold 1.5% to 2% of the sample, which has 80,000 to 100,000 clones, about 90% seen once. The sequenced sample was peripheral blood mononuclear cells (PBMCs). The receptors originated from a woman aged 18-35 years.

CDR3 bases: TGCAGCGTTGCCCCCAGGACATTTGATACGCAGTATTTT. Amino acid sequence: CSVAPRTFDTQYF. The chain employs TRBV29-1 and TRBJ2-3, with a tentative D call TRBD1 (5 bases). V was trimmed by 4 bases and J by 6 bases, leaving 14 bases between them. This CDR3 comprises 13 residues. Germline V gene data show CDR1 as SQVTM and CDR2 as ANQGSEA.

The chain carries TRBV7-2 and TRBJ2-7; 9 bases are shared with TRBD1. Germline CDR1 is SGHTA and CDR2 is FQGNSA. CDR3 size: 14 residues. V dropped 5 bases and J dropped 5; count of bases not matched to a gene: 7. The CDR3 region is CASSPTGGHDEQYF. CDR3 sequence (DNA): TGTGCCAGCAGCCCAACAGGGGGCCACGACGAGCAGTACTTC.

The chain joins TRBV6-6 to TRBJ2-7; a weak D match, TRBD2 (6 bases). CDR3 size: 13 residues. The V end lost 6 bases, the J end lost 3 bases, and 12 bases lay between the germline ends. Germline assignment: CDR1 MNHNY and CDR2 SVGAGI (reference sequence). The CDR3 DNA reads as TGTGCCAGCAGGCCTAGGAGGGACTACGAGCAGTACTTC. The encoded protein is CASRPRRDYEQYF.

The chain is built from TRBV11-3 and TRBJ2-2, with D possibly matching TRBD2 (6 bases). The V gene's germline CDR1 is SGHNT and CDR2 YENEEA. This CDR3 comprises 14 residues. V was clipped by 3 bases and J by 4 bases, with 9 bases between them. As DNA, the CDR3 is TGTGCCAGCAGCTTCCGGGGGACCACCGGGGAGCTGTTTTTT. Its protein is CASSFRGTTGELFF.

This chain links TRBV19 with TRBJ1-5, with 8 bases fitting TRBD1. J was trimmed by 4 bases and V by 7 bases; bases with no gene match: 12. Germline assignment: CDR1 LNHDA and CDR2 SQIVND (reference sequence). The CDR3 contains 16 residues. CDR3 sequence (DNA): TGTGCCAGTAATAACCTCCGGGACAGGCCTAATCAGCCCCAGCATTTT. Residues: CASNNLRDRPNQPQHF.

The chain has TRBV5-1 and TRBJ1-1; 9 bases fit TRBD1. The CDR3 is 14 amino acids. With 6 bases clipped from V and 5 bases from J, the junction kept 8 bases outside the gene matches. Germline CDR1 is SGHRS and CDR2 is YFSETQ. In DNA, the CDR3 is TGCGCCAGCATGGGGGGACAGGGATTTACTGAAGCTTTCTTT. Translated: CASMGGQGFTEAFF.

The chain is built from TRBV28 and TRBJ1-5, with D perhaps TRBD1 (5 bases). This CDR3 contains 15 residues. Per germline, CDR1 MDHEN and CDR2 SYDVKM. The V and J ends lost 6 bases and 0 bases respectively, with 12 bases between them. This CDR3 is CASRIQGPSNQPQHF. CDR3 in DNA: TGTGCCAGCAGAATTCAGGGCCCTAGCAATCAGCCCCAGCATTTT.

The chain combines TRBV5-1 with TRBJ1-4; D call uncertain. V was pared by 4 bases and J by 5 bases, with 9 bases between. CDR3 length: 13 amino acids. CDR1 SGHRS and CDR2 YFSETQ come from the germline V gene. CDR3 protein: CASSLQRNEKLFF. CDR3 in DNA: TGCGCCAGCAGCCTCCAGAGAAATGAAAAACTGTTTTTT.

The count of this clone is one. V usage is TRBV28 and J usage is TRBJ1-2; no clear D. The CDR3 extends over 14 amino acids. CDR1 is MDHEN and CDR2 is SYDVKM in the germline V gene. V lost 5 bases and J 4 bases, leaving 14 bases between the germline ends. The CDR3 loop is CASSPPLTLYGYTF. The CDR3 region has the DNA TGTGCCAGCAGTCCCCCTTTGACTCTCTATGGCTACACCTTC.

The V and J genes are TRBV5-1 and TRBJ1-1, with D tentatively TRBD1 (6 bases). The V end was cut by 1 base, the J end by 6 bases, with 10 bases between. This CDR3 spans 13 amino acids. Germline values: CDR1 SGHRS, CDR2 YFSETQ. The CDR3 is CASSLPGAAEAFF. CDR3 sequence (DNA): TGCGCCAGCAGCTTGCCAGGGGCGGCTGAAGCTTTCTTT. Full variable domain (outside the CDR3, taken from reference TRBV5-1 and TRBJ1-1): KAGVTQTPRYLIKTRGQQVTLSCSPISGHRSVSWYQQTPGQGLQFLFEYFSETQRNKGNFPGRFSGRQFSNSRSEMNVSTLELGDSALYLCASSLPGAAEAFFGQGTRLTVV.

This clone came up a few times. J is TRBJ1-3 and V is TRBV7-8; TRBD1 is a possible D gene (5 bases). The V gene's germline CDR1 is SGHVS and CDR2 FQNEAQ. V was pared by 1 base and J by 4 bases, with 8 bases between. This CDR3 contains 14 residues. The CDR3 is CASSLVRAGNTIYF. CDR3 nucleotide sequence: TGTGCCAGCAGCTTAGTCAGGGCCGGAAACACCATATATTTT.

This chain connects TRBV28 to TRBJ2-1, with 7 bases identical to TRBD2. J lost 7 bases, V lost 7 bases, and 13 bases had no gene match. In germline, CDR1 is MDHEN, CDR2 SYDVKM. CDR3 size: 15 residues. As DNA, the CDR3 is TGTGCCAGCAACTCTGGCGGGACTAAAAGGAATGAGCAGTTCTTC. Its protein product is CASNSGGTKRNEQFF. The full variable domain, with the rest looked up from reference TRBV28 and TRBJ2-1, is DVKVTQSSRYLVKRTGEKVFLECVQDMDHENMFWYRQDPGLGLRLIYFSYDVKMKEKGDIPEGYSVSREKKERFSLILESASTNQTSMYLCASNSGGTKRNEQFFGPGTRLTVL.

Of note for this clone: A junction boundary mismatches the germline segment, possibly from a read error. The CDR3 DNA follows: TGCAGCGTTGCTCCTGACAGAGCCTACACTGAGCAGTTCTTC. The encoded protein is CSVAPDRAYTEQFF. V and J are TRBV29-1 and TRBJ2-1; D perhaps matches TRBD1 (5 bases). The length of the CDR3 is 14 residues. The germline V gene has CDR1 SQVTM and CDR2 ANQGSEA.

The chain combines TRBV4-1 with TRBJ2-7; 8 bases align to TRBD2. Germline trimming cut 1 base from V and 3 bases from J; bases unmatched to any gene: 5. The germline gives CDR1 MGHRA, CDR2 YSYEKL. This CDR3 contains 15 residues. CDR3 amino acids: CASSQGMAGGYEQYF. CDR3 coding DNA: TGCGCCAGCAGCCAAGGCATGGCGGGGGGCTACGAGCAGTACTTC.

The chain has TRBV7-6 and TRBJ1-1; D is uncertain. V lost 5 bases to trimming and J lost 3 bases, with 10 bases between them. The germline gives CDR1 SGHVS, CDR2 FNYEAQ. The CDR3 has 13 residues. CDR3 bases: TGTGCCAGCAGCGTCCAGGTTTACACTGAAGCTTTCTTT. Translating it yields CASSVQVYTEAFF.

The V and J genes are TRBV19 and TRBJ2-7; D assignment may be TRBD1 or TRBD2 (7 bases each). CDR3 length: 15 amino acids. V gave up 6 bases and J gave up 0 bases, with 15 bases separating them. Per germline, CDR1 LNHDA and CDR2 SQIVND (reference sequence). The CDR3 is CASSNQGGNSYEQYF. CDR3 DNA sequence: TGTGCCAGTAGCAACCAGGGGGGGAACTCCTACGAGCAGTACTTC.

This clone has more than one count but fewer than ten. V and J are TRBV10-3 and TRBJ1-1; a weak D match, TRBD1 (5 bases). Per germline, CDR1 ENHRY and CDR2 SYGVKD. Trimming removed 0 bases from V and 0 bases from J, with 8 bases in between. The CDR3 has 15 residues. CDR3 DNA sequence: TGTGCCATCAGTGAGTCTCCAGGGATGAACACTGAAGCTTTCTTT. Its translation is CAISESPGMNTEAFF.